This T cell receptor (beta chain) is from a study of OX40 agonist ivuxolimab in advanced cancers. Blood samples were obtained at baseline, cycle 4 day 1, and cycle 7 day 1. Germline assignment: CDR1 SEHNR and CDR2 FQNEAQ (reference sequence). V was trimmed by 2 bases and J by 1 base, leaving 14 bases between them. This CDR3 is built from 16 residues. This clone was picked up one time. TCRdb's table, derived via immunoSEQ multiplex PCR, lists solely in-frame clones and lacks some. In the table there are 70,000 to 100,000 clones, 89% of which are singletons. The chain has TRBV7-9 and TRBJ2-5; D might be TRBD2 (5 bases). The input for sequencing was CD4+ or CD8+ T cells sorted from blood, taken in a trial of the OX40 agonist ivuxolimab. The sequence derives from an adult with an advanced solid tumor such as melanoma, head and neck, liver or kidney cancer. CDR3 nucleotide sequence: TGTGCCAGCAGCTTATTCGGACGGGGTAGCCAAGAGACCCAGTACTTC. As protein: CASSLFGRGSQETQYF.